Shown below are 28 T cell receptor beta chains from a single sample sequenced in a study of control samples from healthy donors and cancer patients. Clones were sequenced by immunoSEQ multiplex PCR, and TCRdb holds only the in-frame ones, with some missing. In the table there are about 120,000 clones, about 92% of which are singletons. Sequenced sample: PBMCs. These receptors were collected from a man aged 50 to 60 with head and neck cancer.

This sequence joins TRBV19 and TRBJ1-3, with TRBD1 as a possible D gene (6 bases). There are 14 residues in the CDR3. Trimming left V 7 bases short and J 0 bases short, with 10 bases between. Germline V gene lookup returns CDR1 LNHDA and CDR2 SQIVND (reference sequence). The CDR3 here is CASIMDSSGNTIYF. In DNA form, the CDR3 reads TGTGCCAGTATCATGGACAGCTCTGGAAACACCATATATTTT.

This chain uses TRBV7-2 with TRBJ1-2, with D perhaps matching TRBD1 (5 bases). This CDR3 comprises 15 residues. V gave up 5 bases and J gave up 5 bases, with 18 bases separating them. The germline V gene encodes CDR1 SGHTA and CDR2 FQGNSA. CDR3 sequence: CASSISSGALYGYTF. The CDR3 DNA sequence: TGTGCCAGCAGCATCAGCAGCGGGGCCTTATATGGCTACACCTTC.

The V call is TRBV6-2 or TRBV6-3, the J call TRBJ1-2; TRBD1 might be the D (6 bases). This CDR3 region has 14 residues. Germline assignment: CDR1 MNHEY and CDR2 SVGEGT. Trimming left V 0 bases short and J 5 bases short, with 10 bases between. The CDR3 reads CASSYSTRGYGYTF. The DNA of the CDR3 is TGTGCCAGCAGTTACTCGACAAGGGGGTATGGCTACACCTTC.

The chain couples TRBV4-3 to TRBJ2-7; a weak D match, TRBD2 (5 bases). V shed 0 bases and J shed 2 bases, with 11 bases lying between them. CDR3 size: 15 residues. The V gene's germline CDR1 is LGHNA and CDR2 YSLEER. The CDR3: CASSQEPGNTYEQYF. CDR3 in DNA: TGCGCCAGCAGCCAAGAACCGGGGAACACCTACGAGCAGTACTTC.

This chain links TRBV7-2 with TRBJ1-6; D is perhaps TRBD1 (6 bases). CDR3 length equals 16 residues. Trimming removed 2 bases from V and 6 bases from J, with 14 bases in between. CDR1 is SGHTA, CDR2 FQGNSA, per germline. The CDR3 loop reads CASSLTGGQTNSPLHF. DNA of the CDR3: TGTGCCAGCAGCTTAACCGGCGGACAGACTAATTCACCCCTCCACTTT.

V usage is TRBV7-2 and J usage is TRBJ2-1; 11 bases line up with TRBD2. Trimming took 1 base from V and 8 from J; bases not matched to a gene: 4. Germline V gene sequence: CDR1 SGHTA, CDR2 FQGNSA. The CDR3 is 15 amino acids. CDR3 protein: CASSLGGSGGDEQFF. The CDR3 coding sequence is TGTGCCAGCAGCTTAGGAGGTAGCGGGGGGGATGAGCAGTTCTTC.

The chain links TRBV7-2 to TRBJ1-1, with a weak D call TRBD1 (6 bases). Germline-derived CDR1 and CDR2 are SGHTA and FQGNSA. Trimming stripped 2 bases from V and 1 base from J, with 14 bases between. This CDR3 is 16 amino acids long. CDR3 residues: CASSLRIGGGNTEAFF. In DNA, the CDR3 is TGTGCCAGCAGCTTAAGGATAGGGGGAGGGAACACTGAAGCTTTCTTT.

The chain joins TRBV11-1 to TRBJ1-1, with 7 positions matching TRBD1. The germline V gene has CDR1 SGHAT and CDR2 FQDESV (reference sequence). Losses at the gene ends were 8 bases for V and 1 base for J; bases not matched to a gene: 10. The CDR3 totals 15 residues. This CDR3 is CASAHPRDRNTEAFF. The CDR3 nucleotides read TGTGCCAGCGCCCACCCCCGGGACAGGAACACTGAAGCTTTCTTT.

The V call is TRBV6-5, the J call TRBJ1-2; 10 bases fit TRBD1. V gave up 8 bases and J gave up 8 bases; unmatched junction bases: 11. Germline values: CDR1 MNHEY, CDR2 SVGAGI. This CDR3 spans 14 amino acids. CDR3 DNA sequence: TGTGCCAGCCGATACGGGACAGGGGAGTGGGGCTACACCTTC. Translating it yields CASRYGTGEWGYTF.

The V call is TRBV4-1, the J call TRBJ2-1; D possibly uses TRBD1 or TRBD2 (5 bases each). CDR1 is MGHRA and CDR2 is YSYEKL in the germline V gene. Trimming took 5 bases from V and 7 from J, leaving 12 bases between them. This CDR3 region has 13 residues. DNA of the CDR3: TGCGCCAGCAGCGGAACGTGGGGGAATGAGCAGTTCTTC. Protein: CASSGTWGNEQFF.

Notes on this clone: Different DNA sequences within this sample yield the same CDR3. The V call is TRBV5-5, the J call TRBJ2-7; 10 bases agree with TRBD1. V lost 4 bases and J lost 4; bases outside the gene matches: 2. Germline CDR1 is SGHKS and CDR2 is YYEKEE (reference sequence). This CDR3 contains 13 residues. CDR3 amino acids: CASSRQGAYEQYF. Written as DNA, the CDR3 is TGTGCCAGCAGCAGACAGGGGGCGTACGAGCAGTACTTC.

In its sample, this clone was seen once. The V and J genes are TRBV24-1 and TRBJ2-3, with D possibly being TRBD1 (6 bases). V lost 10 bases to trimming and J lost 6 bases, with 16 bases between them. CDR3 length: 13 amino acids. Germline lookup yields CDR1 KGHDR and CDR2 SFDVKD. CDR3 sequence: CATSGAGRDTQYF. In DNA form, the CDR3 reads TGTGCCACTTCAGGGGCTGGAAGGGATACGCAGTATTTT.

J is TRBJ2-1 and V is TRBV5-1; TRBD1 might be the D (6 bases). Trimming took off 4 bases at V and 7 bases at J, with 9 bases between the two ends. The germline V gene encodes CDR1 SGHRS and CDR2 YFSETQ. The CDR3 is 12 residues long. CDR3 coding DNA: TGCGCCAGCAGCCGGGACATGAATGAGCAGTTCTTC. Translating it yields CASSRDMNEQFF.

The V and J genes are TRBV29-1 and TRBJ2-1, with 7 bases identical to TRBD1. Germline CDR1 and CDR2: SQVTM and ANQGSEA. The V segment lost 5 bases and the J segment 4 bases; nucleotides outside the gene matches: 5. There are 13 residues in the CDR3. In nucleotides, the CDR3 is TGCAGCGTTCCCCGACAGGGATACAATGAGCAGTTCTTC. Its protein product is CSVPRQGYNEQFF.

The chain links TRBV6-5 to TRBJ1-1; 10 positions match TRBD1. The trim removed 11 bases at V and 4 bases at J, leaving 13 bases unmatched. This CDR3 spans 15 amino acids. CDR1 MNHEY and CDR2 SVGAGI come from the germline V gene. The CDR3 spells CAVCRDRGCATEAFF. For the CDR3, the DNA is TGTGCCGTTTGCCGGGACAGGGGTTGCGCCACTGAAGCTTTCTTT.

The rearrangement uses TRBV9 and TRBJ1-2, with 7 bases fitting TRBD1. Germline V gene lookup returns CDR1 SGDLS and CDR2 YYNGEE. The CDR3 runs 11 residues. The trim removed 5 bases at V and 9 bases at J, leaving 4 bases unmatched. The CDR3, as DNA: TGTGCCAGCAGGACAGGGAGCCGCTACACCTTC. This codes for CASRTGSRYTF.

The chain employs TRBV7-2 and TRBJ2-7; tentative D call: TRBD2 (7 bases). The CDR3 has 14 residues. Per the germline V gene, CDR1 is SGHTA and CDR2 is FQGNSA. Trimming pared 5 bases from V and 3 bases from J, leaving 14 bases between. The CDR3 is CASSPRGGFYEQYF. CDR3 DNA sequence: TGTGCCAGCAGCCCAAGGGGGGGGTTCTACGAGCAGTACTTC.

The rearrangement links TRBV5-4 to TRBJ1-2; no clear D. Germline V gives CDR1 SGHNT, CDR2 YYREEE (reference sequence). The V gene lost 4 bases and the J gene lost 6 bases, with 13 bases spanning the gap. The CDR3 runs 13 residues. The CDR3 nucleotides read TGTGCCAGCAGCCGGACCGGGCTGGATGGCTACACCTTC. It encodes CASSRTGLDGYTF. The variable domain in full, with the rest retrieved from reference TRBV5-4 and TRBJ1-2, is ETGVTQSPTHLIKTRGQQVTLRCSSQSGHNTVSWYQQALGQGPQFIFQYYREEENGRGNFPPRFSGLQFPNYSSELNVNALELDDSALYLCASSRTGLDGYTFGSGTRLTVV.

This clone was seen a handful of times. V gene TRBV5-4 combines with J gene TRBJ2-3, with 10 nucleotides matching TRBD2. The V segment lost 4 bases and the J segment 4 bases; nucleotides outside the gene matches: 6. Germline V gene data show CDR1 as SGHNT and CDR2 as YYREEE (reference sequence). The length of the CDR3 is 15 residues. The CDR3 coding sequence is TGTGCCAGCAGCACTCTAGCGGGGGCGGCAGATACGCAGTATTTT. Residues: CASSTLAGAADTQYF.

This clone was counted a single time. V gene TRBV3-1 (or the pseudogene TRBV3-2) combines with J gene TRBJ1-2; no reliable D call. Germline-derived CDR1 and CDR2 are LGHDT and YNNKEL (reference sequence). This CDR3 is 17 amino acids long. V lost 4 bases to trimming and J lost 0 bases, with 18 bases between them. The CDR3 nucleotides are TGTGCCAGCAGCCCGCGGCGGGCAGCGAAACCTAACTATGGCTACACCTTC. Translated, it gives CASSPRRAAKPNYGYTF.

The chain couples TRBV6-2 or TRBV6-3 to TRBJ2-7; a weak D match, TRBD2 (6 bases). V lost 2 bases and J lost 5, with 7 bases in between. CDR3 length: 12 residues. CDR1 and CDR2 (germline): MNHEY, SVGEGT. CDR3 coding DNA: TGTGCCAGCAGTTACGGCGGGAACGAGCAGTACTTC. Protein: CASSYGGNEQYF.

V usage is TRBV7-8 and J usage is TRBJ1-6; D gene ambiguous. With 5 bases removed from V and 0 bases from J, the gap between germline ends came to 5 bases. Germline V gene data show CDR1 as SGHVS and CDR2 as FQNEAQ. This CDR3 region has 14 residues. DNA of the CDR3: TGTGCCAGCAGCCGGAGCTCCTATAATTCACCCCTCCACTTT. This gives the protein CASSRSSYNSPLHF. The full variable domain, its missing parts supplied by reference TRBV7-8 and TRBJ1-6, is GAGVSQSPRYKVAKRGQDVALRCDPISGHVSLFWYQQALGQGPEFLTYFQNEAQLDKSGLPSDRFFAERPEGSVSTLKIQRTQQEDSAVYLCASSRSSYNSPLHFGNGTRLTVT.

V gene TRBV10-3 combines with J gene TRBJ1-5; perhaps TRBD1 as D (6 bases). The germline V and J ends were trimmed by 0 bases and 6 bases, with 9 bases remaining between them. There are 14 residues in the CDR3. Germline V gene sequence: CDR1 ENHRY, CDR2 SYGVKD. DNA of the CDR3: TGTGCCATCAGTGAGTCGGAGGGGGGTCAGCCCCAGCATTTT. Amino acids: CAISESEGGQPQHF.

Written as DNA, the CDR3 is TGTGCCAGCAGCCCCAGATCGGGACTAGCTACTCTTGACACCGGGGAGCTGTTTTTT. This sequence encodes CASSPRSGLATLDTGELFF. The chain joins TRBV7-3 to TRBJ2-2; 9 positions agree with TRBD2. Trimming cost V 5 bases and J 3 bases; bases outside gene matches: 16. Germline V gene sequence: CDR1 SGHTA, CDR2 FQGTGA. The CDR3 runs 19 residues.

The chain is built from TRBV7-2 and TRBJ1-1, with no clear D. Between the trimmed V and J ends, which lost 1 base and 4 bases, there was a span of 7 bases. This CDR3 is built from 13 residues. Germline CDR1 reads SGHTA; CDR2 reads FQGNSA. CDR3 sequence (DNA): TGTGCCAGCAGCTTAGATCGGGTCACTGAAGCTTTCTTT. Its translation is CASSLDRVTEAFF.

The chain carries TRBV2 and TRBJ2-4; TRBD1 might be the D (7 bases). Trimming removed 6 bases from V and 12 bases from J, with 18 bases in between. The germline CDR1 and CDR2 sequences are SNHLY and FYNNEI. CDR3 size: 13 residues. CDR3 DNA: TGTGCCAGCAGGGATAGACAGGGAGGTGCTCAGTACTTC. Its translation: CASRDRQGGAQYF.

This sequence joins TRBV6-2 or TRBV6-3 and TRBJ1-3; D is uncertain. Per germline, CDR1 MNHEY and CDR2 SVGEGT. There are 17 residues in the CDR3. Trimming stripped 6 bases from V and 0 bases from J, with 18 bases between. The CDR3 reads CASSHALIRFSGNTIYF. The CDR3 DNA follows: TGTGCCAGCAGCCACGCCCTGATCAGGTTCTCTGGAAACACCATATATTTT.

A single count supports this clone. This rearrangement joins TRBV12-3 or TRBV12-4 to TRBJ1-6, with D hard to call. The CDR3 contains 12 residues. The ends were cut back, 8 bases at V and 8 bases at J, with 10 bases in the middle. For the CDR3, the DNA is TGTGCCAGCGCCTGGGGAGATTCACCCCTCCACTTT. It specifies CASAWGDSPLHF.